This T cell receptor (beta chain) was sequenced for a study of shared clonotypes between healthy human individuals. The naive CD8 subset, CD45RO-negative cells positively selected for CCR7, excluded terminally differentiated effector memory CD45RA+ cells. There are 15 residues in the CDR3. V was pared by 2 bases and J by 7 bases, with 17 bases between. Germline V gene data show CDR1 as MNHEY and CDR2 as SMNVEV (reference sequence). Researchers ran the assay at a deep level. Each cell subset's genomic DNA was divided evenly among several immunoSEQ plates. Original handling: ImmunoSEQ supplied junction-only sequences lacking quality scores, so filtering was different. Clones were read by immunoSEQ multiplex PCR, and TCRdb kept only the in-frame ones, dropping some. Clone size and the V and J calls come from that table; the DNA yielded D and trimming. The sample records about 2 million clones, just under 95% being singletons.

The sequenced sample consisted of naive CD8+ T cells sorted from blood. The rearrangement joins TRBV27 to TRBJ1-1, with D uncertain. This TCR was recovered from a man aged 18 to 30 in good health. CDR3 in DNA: TGTGCCAGCAGTTTAGTCGCAGGAGTGGTTGGTGAAGCTTTCTTT. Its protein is CASSLVAGVVGEAFF.